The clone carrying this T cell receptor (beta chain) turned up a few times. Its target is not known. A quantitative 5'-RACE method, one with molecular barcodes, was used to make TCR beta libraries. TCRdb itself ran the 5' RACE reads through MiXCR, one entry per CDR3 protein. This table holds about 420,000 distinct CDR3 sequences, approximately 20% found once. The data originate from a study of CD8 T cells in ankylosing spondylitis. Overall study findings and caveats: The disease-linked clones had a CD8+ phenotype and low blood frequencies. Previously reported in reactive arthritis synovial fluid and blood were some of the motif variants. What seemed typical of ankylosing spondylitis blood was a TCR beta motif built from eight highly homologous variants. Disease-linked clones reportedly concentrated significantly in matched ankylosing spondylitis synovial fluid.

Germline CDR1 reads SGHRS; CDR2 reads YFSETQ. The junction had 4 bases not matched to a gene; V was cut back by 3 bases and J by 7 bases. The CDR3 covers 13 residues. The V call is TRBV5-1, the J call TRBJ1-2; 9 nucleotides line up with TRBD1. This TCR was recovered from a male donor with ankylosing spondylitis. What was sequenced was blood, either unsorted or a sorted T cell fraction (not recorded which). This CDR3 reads CASSSTGGLGYTF. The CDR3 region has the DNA TGCGCCAGCAGCTCTACAGGGGGCCTTGGCTACACCTTC.